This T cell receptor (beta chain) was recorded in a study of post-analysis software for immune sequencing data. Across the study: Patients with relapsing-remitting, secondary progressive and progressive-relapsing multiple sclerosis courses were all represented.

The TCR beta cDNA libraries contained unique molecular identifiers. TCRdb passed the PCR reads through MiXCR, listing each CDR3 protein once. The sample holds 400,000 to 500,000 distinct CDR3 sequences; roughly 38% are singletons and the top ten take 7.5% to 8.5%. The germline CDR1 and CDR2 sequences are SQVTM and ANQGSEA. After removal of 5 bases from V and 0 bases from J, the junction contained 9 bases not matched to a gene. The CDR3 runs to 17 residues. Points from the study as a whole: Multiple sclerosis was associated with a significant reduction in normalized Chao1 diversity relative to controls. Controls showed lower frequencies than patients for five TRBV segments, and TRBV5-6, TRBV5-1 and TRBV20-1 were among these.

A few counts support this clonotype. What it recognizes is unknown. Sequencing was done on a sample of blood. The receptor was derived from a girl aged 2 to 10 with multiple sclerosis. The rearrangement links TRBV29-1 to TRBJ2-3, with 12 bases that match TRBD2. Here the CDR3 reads CSVYLRLAGASTDTQYF. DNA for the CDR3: TGCAGCGTTTACCTGCGACTAGCGGGAGCAAGCACAGATACGCAGTATTTT.